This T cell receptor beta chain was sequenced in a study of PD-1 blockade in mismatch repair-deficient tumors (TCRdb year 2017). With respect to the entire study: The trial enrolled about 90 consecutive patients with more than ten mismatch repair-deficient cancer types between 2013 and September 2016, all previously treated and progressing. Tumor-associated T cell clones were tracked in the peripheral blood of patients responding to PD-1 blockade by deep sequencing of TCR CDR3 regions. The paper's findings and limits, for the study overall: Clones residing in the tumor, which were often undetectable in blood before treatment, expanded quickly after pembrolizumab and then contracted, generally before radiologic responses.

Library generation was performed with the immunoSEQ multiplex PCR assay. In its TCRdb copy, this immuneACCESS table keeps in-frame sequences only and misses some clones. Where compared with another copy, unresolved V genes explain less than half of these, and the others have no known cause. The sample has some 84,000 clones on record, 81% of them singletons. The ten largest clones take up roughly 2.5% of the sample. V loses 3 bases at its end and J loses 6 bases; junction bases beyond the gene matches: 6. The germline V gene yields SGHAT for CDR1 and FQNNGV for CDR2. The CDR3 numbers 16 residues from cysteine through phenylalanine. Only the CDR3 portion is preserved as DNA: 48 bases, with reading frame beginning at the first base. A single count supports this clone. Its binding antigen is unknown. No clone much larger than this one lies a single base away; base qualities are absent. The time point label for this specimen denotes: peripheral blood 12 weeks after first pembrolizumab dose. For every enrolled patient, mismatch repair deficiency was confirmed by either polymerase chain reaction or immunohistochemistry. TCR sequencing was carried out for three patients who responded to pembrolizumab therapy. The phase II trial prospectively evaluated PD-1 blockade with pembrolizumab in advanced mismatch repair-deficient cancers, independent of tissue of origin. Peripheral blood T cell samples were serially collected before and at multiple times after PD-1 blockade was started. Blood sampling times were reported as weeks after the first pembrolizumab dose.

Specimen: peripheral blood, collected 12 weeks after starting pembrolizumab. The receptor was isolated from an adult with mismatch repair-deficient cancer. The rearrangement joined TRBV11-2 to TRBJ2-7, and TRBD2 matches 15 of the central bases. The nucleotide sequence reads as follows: TGTGCCAGCAGCTTCCGGACTAGCGGGAGGGCCTCCGAGCAGTACTTC. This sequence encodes CASSFRTSGRASEQYF.